This T cell receptor (beta chain) was retrieved from a study of T cell changes during pregnancy in multiple sclerosis. Using immunoSEQ multiplex PCR, the repertoire was profiled, and TCRdb retains in-frame clones only, with some absent. The sample includes about 24,000 clones, about nine tenths of them seen just once. Germline-derived CDR1 and CDR2 are SGHNT and YENEEA. Trimming shortened V by 5 bases and J by 5 bases, and 10 bases separated the two germline ends. The CDR3 sequence is 12 residues long. The chain has TRBV11-3 and TRBJ2-7, with D possibly matching TRBD2 (5 bases). The origin of this receptor is a female donor in good health, enrolled as a control in a pregnancy study. The material was CD8+ T cells from peripheral blood mononuclear cells, obtained in the third trimester of pregnancy. The CDR3 loop is CASSTSGDEQYF. CDR3 nucleotide sequence: TGTGCCAGCAGCACTAGTGGGGACGAGCAGTACTTC.